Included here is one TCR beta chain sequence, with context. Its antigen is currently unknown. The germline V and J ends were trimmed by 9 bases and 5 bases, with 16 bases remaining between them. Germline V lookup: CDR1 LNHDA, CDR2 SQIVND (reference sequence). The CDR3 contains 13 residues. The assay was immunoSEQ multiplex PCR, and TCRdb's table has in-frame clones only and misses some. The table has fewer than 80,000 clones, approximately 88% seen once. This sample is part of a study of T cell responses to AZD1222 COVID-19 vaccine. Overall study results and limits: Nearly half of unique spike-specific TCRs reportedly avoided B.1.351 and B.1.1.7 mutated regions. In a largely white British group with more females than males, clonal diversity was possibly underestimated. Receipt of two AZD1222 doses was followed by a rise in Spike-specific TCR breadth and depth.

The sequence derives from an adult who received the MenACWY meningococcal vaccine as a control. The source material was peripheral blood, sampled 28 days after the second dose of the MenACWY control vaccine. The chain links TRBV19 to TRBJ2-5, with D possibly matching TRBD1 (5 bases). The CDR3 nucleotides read TGTGCCAGCTCAGGGCCGGGTATGGAGACCCAGTACTTC. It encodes CASSGPGMETQYF.